This T cell receptor beta chain was retrieved from a study of T-cell memory formation after mild COVID-19. Study-level findings and limits: The study detected some responding clones in pre-infection memory, suggesting cross-reactive memory joined.

V was pared by 7 bases and J by 4 bases, with 16 bases between. The CDR3 sequence is 14 residues long. This clonotype was found a few times. Its antigen is currently unknown. In TCRdb, the 5' RACE reads were re-called with MiXCR into one record per CDR3 protein. The data contain some 450,000 distinct CDR3 sequences, approximately 19% of them singletons. Sequencing was performed on PBMCs or a T cell subset sorted from them (not recorded which). This chain connects TRBV12-3 or TRBV12-4 to TRBJ1-2, with D unresolved. The source is a man between 18 and 29 years old who had mild COVID-19 (a few samples of this study predate the infection). Cell type and time point are not known. The CDR3 bases are TGTGCCAGCACCACACAAGTGACAAGCTATGGCTACACCTTC. It specifies CASTTQVTSYGYTF.